Reported below is one T cell receptor beta chain. Its antigen remains unknown. Thyroid surgery was preceded by no treatment in any patient. TCRdb recomputed clones from the PCR reads via MiXCR. The sample lists over 30,000 clones, approximately 17% occurring once. The V gene's germline CDR1 is SNHLY and CDR2 FYNNEI. The CDR3 length is 14 residues. J gave up 2 bases and V 4 bases, and 4 bases lay outside the gene matches. These data are taken from a study of metastatic and nonmetastatic thyroid tumors. Study-wide findings and caveats: According to reports, the diversity of TCR beta was significantly higher in malignant thyroid tumors than in benign nodules, and this held in both blood and tumor samples.

The source material was tumor tissue. The receptor was isolated from a female donor with papillary thyroid cancer or a benign thyroid nodule (not recorded which). Some clones in this sample may be carry-over from other donors' samples. The chain carries TRBV2 and TRBJ2-7, with 8 bases matching TRBD1. CDR3 loop: CASSAGQETYEQYF. In nucleotides, the CDR3 is TGTGCCAGCAGTGCGGGACAGGAGACCTACGAGCAGTACTTC.